One sample yielded the 5 T cell receptor beta chains listed below, sequenced in a study of quantifying T cell responses using KT2 cells. Study-level information: Reverse transcription used primers in the TCR alpha and beta constant regions.

An oligo carrying a UMI was ligated to the cDNA 3' end. The first PCR ran 4 to 5 cycles with an equimolar RC1.1 and RC1.2 beta primer mix. A single record per CDR3 protein comes from TCRdb applying MiXCR to the UMI-ligation and nested PCR reads. The data hold 40,000 to 50,000 distinct CDR3 sequences, with 17% observed a single time. The sample taken for sequencing was PBMCs spiked with cells of the T cell clone KT2. Source of these receptors: a human donor.

The chain is built from TRBV6-1 and TRBJ1-1; D is unclear. Per germline, CDR1 MNHNS and CDR2 SASEGT. The CDR3 spans 14 residues. The germline V and J ends were trimmed by 3 bases and 8 bases, with 16 bases remaining between them. This CDR3 reads CASSDGLRLIEAFF. The CDR3 coding sequence is TGTGCCAGCAGTGATGGACTGCGATTGATAGAAGCTTTCTTT.

This clonotype was detected a few times. This sequence joins TRBV6-6 and TRBJ2-3, with D perhaps matching TRBD1 (6 bases). Between the trimmed V and J ends, which lost 0 bases and 0 bases, there was a span of 7 bases. From germline, CDR1 is MNHNY and CDR2 SVGAGI (reference sequence). This CDR3 comprises 15 residues. The CDR3 protein is CASSYSTGSTDTQYF. The CDR3 coding sequence is TGTGCCAGCAGTTACTCGACAGGCAGCACAGATACGCAGTATTTT.

This clonotype came up a few times. Here the CDR3 reads CASIGQGEKLFF. The CDR3 DNA follows: TGTGCCAGCATTGGACAGGGGGAAAAACTGTTTTTT. The gene calls are TRBV2 and TRBJ1-4; 9 nucleotides agree with TRBD1. Trimming cost V 7 bases and J 8 bases; bases outside gene matches: 2. The CDR3 has 12 residues. CDR1 and CDR2 from the germline V gene are SNHLY and FYNNEI.

The rearrangement uses TRBV7-8 and TRBJ2-7, with TRBD2 matching over 11 bases. Germline V lookup: CDR1 SGHVS, CDR2 FQNEAQ. This CDR3 is 16 amino acids long. J was trimmed by 7 bases and V by 1 base; bases with no gene match: 9. As DNA, the CDR3 is TGTGCCAGCAGCTTAGTGGTACTAGCGGGAGTTTCAGAGCAGTACTTC. It specifies CASSLVVLAGVSEQYF.

This clonotype has only a few counts. The chain links TRBV21-1 to TRBJ1-5. TRBV21-1 is a recognized pseudogene. This CDR3 region has 15 residues. CDR3: CASSKAGIGNQPQHF. In DNA, the CDR3 is TGTGCCAGCAGCAAAGCTGGTATCGGCAATCAGCCCCAGCATTTT.